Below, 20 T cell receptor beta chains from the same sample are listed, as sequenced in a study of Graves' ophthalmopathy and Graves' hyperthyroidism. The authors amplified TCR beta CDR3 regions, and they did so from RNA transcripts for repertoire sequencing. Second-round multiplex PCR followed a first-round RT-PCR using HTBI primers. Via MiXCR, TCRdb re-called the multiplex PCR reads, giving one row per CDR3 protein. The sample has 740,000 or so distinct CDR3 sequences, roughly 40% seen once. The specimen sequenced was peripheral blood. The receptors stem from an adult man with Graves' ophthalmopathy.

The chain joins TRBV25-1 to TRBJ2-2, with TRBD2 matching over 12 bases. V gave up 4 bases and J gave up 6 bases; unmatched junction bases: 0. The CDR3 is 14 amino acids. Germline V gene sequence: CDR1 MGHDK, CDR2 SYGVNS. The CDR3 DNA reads TGTGCCAGCAGTGGACTAGCGGGAGCCGGGGAGCTGTTTTTT. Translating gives CASSGLAGAGELFF.

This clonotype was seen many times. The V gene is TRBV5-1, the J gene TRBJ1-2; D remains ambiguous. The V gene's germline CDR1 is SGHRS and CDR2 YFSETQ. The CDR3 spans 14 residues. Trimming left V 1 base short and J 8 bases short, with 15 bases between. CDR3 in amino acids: CASSLSGSGGGYTF. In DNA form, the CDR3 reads TGCGCCAGCAGCTTGTCGGGTTCTGGCGGCGGCTACACCTTC.

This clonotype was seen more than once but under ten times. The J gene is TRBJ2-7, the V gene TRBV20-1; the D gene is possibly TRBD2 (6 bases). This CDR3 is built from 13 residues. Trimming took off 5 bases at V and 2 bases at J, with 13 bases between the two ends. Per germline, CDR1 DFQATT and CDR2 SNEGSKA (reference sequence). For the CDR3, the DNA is TGCAGTGCTGGGGCGGGACGGACCTACGAGCAGTACTTC. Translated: CSAGAGRTYEQYF.

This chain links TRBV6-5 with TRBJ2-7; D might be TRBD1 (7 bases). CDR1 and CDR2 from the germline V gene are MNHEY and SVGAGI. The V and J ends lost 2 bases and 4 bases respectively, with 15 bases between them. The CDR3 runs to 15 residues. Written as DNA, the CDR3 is TGTGCCAGCAGTTACCTCCGACAGGGAGGATACGAGCAGTACTTC. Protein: CASSYLRQGGYEQYF.

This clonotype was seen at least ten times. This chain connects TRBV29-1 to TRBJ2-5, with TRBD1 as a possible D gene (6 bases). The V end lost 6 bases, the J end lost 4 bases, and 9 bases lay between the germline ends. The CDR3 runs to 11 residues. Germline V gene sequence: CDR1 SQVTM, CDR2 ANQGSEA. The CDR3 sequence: CSVWDIETQYF. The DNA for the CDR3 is TGCAGCGTATGGGACATAGAGACCCAGTACTTC.

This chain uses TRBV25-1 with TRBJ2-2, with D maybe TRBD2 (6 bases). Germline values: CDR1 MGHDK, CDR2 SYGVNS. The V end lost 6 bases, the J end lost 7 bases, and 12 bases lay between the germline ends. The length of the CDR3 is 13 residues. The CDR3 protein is CASSASGGGELFF. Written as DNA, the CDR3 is TGTGCCAGCAGCGCCTCCGGGGGCGGGGAGCTGTTTTTT.

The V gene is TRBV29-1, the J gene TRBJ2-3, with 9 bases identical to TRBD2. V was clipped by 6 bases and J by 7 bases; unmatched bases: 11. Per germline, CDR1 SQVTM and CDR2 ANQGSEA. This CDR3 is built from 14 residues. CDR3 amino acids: CSVGTSPTSYTQYF. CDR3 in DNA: TGCAGCGTGGGGACTAGCCCAACCTCGTATACGCAGTATTTT.

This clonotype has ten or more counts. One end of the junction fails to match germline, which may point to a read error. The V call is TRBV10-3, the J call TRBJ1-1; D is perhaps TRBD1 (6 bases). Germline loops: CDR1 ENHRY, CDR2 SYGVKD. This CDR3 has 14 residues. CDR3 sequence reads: CASSELGARAEAFF. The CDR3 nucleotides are TGTGCCAGCAGTGAATTGGGGGCAAGGGCTGAAGCTTTCTTT.

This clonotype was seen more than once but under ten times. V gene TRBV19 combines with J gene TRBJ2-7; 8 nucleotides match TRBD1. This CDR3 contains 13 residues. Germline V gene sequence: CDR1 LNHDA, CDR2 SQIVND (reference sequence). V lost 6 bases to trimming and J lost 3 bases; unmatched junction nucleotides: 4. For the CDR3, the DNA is TGTGCCAGTAGCCACAGGGGGAACTACGAGCAGTACTTC. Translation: CASSHRGNYEQYF.

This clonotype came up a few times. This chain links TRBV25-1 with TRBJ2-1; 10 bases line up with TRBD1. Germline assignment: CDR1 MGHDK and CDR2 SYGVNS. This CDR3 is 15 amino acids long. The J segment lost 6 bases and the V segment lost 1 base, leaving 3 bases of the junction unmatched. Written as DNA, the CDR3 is TGTGCCAGCAGTGAATTCGGGACAGGGGTCAATGAGCAGTTCTTC. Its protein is CASSEFGTGVNEQFF.

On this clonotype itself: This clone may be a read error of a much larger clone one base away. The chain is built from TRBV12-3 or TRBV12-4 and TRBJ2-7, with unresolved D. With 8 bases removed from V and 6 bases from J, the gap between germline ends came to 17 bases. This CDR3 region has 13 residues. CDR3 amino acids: CASGPMLSGEQYF. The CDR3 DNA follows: TGTGCCAGCGGCCCAATGCTTTCGGGCGAGCAGTACTTC.

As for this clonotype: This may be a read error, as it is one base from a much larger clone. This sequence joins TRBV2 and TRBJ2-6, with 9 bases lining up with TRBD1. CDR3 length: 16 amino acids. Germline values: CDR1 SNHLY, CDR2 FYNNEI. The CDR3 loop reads CASGTGMDSGANVPTF. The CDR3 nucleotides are TGTGCCAGCGGGACAGGGATGGACTCTGGGGCCAACGTCCCGACTTTC.

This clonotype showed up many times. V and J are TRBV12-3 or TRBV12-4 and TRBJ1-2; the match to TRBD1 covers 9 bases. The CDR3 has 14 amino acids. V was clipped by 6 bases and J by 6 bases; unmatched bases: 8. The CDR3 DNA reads TGTGCCAGCAGAAAGACGCGACAGGGGGATGGCTACACCTTC. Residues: CASRKTRQGDGYTF.

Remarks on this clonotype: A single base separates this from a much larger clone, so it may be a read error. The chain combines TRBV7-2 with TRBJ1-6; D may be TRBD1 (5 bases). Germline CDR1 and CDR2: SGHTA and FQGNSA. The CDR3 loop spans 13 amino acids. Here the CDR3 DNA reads TGTGTCAGCAGCCCGCGACAGAATTCACCCCTCCACTTT. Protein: CVSSPRQNSPLHF.

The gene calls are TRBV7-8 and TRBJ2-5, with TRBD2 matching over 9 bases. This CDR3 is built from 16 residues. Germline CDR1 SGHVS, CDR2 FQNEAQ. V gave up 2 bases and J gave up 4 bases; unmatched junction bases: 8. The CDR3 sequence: CASSLNGRGGRETQYF. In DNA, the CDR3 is TGTGCCAGCAGCTTAAATGGGCGGGGGGGAAGAGAGACCCAGTACTTC.

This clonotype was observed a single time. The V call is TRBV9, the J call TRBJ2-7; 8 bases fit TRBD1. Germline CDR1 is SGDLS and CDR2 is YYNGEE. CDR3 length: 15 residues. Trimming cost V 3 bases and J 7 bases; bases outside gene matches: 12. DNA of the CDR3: TGTGCCAGCAGCGCACGGACAGGGTTGTTGAATGAGCAGTACTTC. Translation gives CASSARTGLLNEQYF.

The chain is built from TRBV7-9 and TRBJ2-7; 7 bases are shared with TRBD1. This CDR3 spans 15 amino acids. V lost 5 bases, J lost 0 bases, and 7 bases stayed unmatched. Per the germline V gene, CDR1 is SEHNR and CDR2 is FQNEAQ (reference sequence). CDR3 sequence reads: CASSQEGTVSYEQYF. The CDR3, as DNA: TGTGCCAGCAGCCAAGAAGGGACAGTCTCCTACGAGCAGTACTTC.

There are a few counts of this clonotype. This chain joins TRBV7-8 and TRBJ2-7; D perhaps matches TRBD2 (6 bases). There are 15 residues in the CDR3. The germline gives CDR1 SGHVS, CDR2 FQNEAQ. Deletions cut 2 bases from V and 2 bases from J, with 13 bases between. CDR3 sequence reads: CASSLYAGSAYEQYF. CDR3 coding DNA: TGTGCCAGCAGCTTATATGCGGGGTCGGCCTACGAGCAGTACTTC.

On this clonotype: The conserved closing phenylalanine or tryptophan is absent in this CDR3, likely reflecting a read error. CDR3 protein: CASSRHSYEQYL. CDR3 in DNA: TGTGCCAGCAGTCGGCACTCCTACGAGCAGTACCTC. The rearrangement uses TRBV2 and TRBJ2-7; the D is unclear. Germline CDR1 reads SNHLY; CDR2 reads FYNNEI. The CDR3 loop spans 12 amino acids. V was trimmed by 5 bases and J by 0 bases, leaving 5 bases between them.

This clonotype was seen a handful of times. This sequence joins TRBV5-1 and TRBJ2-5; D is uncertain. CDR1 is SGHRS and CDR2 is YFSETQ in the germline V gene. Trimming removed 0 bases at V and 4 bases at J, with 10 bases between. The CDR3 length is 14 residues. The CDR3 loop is CASSLDPSGETQYF. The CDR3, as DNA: TGCGCCAGCAGCTTGGATCCGTCAGGAGAGACCCAGTACTTC.